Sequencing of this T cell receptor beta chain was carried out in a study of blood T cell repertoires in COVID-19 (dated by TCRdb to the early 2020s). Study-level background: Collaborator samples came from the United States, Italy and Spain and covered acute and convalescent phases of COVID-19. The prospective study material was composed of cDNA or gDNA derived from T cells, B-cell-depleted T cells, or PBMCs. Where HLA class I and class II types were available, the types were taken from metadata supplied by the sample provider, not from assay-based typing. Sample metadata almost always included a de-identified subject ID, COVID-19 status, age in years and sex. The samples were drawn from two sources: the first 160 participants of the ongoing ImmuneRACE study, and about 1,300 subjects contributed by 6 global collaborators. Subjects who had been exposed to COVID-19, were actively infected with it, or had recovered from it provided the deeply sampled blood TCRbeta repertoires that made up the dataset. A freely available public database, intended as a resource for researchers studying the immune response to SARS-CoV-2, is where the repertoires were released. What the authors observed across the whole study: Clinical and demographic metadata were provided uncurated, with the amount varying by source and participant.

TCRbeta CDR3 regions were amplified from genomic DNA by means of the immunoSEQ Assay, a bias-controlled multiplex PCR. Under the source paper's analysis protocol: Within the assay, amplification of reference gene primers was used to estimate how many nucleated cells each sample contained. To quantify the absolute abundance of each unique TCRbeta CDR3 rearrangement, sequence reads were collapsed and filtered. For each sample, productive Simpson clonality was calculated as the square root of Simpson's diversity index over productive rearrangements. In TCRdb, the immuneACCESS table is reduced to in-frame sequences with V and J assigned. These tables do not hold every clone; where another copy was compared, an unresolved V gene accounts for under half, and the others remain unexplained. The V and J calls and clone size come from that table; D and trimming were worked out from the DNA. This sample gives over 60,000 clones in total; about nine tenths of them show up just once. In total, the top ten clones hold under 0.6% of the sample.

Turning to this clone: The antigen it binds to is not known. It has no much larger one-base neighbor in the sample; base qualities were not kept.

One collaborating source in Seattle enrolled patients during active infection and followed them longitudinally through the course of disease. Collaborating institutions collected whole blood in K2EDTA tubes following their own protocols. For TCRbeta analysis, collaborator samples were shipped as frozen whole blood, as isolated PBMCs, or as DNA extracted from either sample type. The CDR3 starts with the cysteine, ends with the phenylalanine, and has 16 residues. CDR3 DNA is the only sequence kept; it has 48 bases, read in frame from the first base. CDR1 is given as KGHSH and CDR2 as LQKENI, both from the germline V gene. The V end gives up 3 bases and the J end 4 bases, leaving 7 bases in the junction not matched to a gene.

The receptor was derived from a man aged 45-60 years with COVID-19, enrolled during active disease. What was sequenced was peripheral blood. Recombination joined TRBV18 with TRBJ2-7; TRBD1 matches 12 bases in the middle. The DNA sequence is TGTGCCAGCTCACCCCCGGGACAGGGGGCGGGATACGAGCAGTACTTC. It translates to CASSPPGQGAGYEQYF.